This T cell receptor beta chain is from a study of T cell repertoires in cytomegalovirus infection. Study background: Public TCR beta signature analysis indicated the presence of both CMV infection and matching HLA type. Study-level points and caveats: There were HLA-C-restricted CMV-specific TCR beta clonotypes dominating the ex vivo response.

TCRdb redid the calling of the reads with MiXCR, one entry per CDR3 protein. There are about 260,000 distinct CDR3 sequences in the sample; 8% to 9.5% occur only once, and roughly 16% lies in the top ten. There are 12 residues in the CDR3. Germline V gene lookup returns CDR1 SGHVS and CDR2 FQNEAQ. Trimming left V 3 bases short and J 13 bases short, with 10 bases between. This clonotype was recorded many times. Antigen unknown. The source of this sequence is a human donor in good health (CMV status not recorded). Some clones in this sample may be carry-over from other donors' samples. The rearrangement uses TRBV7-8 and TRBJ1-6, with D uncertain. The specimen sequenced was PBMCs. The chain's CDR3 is CASSFIQVPLHF. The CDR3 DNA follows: TGTGCCAGCAGCTTTATCCAAGTCCCCCTCCACTTT.